The 30 T cell receptor beta chains listed next were all sequenced from one sample in a study of shared clonotypes between healthy human individuals. Method: immunoSEQ multiplex PCR; TCRdb's copy keeps in-frame clones and lacks some. The sample includes approximately 1.5 million clones, about 98.5% of them seen just once. Sequencing input: naive CD4+ T cells sorted from blood. The subset here: CD45RA+ positively selected. The receptors were sampled from a man aged 30 to 45 in good health.

The chain carries TRBV5-6 and TRBJ2-7; D ambiguous. The V end was cut by 1 base, the J end by 2 bases, with 4 bases between. This CDR3 comprises 12 residues. Germline values: CDR1 SGHDT, CDR2 YYEEEE. CDR3 residues: CASSLRTYEQYF. CDR3 in DNA: TGTGCCAGCAGCTTGAGAACCTACGAGCAGTACTTC.

This clone was recorded only once. The rearrangement joins TRBV5-1 to TRBJ2-7; D not certain. Between the trimmed V and J ends, which lost 4 bases and 5 bases, there was a span of 16 bases. Germline V lookup: CDR1 SGHRS, CDR2 YFSETQ. The CDR3 extends over 14 amino acids. DNA of the CDR3: TGCGCCAGCAGCCAAGAGGTGGCAAGAAACGAGCAGTACTTC. Amino acid sequence: CASSQEVARNEQYF.

The chain joins TRBV4-2 to TRBJ2-7; the D gene is possibly TRBD1 (6 bases). This CDR3 is 15 amino acids long. Germline CDR1 reads LGHNA; CDR2 reads YNFKEQ. V was trimmed by 0 bases and J by 2 bases, leaving 11 bases between them. CDR3 sequence reads: CASSQEGHSTYEQYF. The CDR3 DNA is TGTGCCAGCAGCCAAGAGGGACATTCGACCTACGAGCAGTACTTC.

On this clone itself: Germline and junction disagree at one end, which may indicate a read error. This chain connects TRBV4-2 to TRBJ2-2, with D perhaps matching TRBD1 (6 bases). The CDR3 runs to 18 residues. CDR1 is LGHNA, CDR2 YNFKEQ, per germline. CDR3 sequence (DNA): TGTGCCAGCAGCCAAGGGTTTTCAGGGGCCCTCAACATCGGGGAGCTGTTTTTT. Protein sequence: CASSQGFSGALNIGELFF.

This chain uses TRBV19 with TRBJ2-1, with D perhaps matching TRBD1 (6 bases). This CDR3 has 14 amino acids. Germline values: CDR1 LNHDA, CDR2 SQIVND (reference sequence). V gave up 5 bases and J gave up 8 bases, with 16 bases separating them. CDR3 DNA sequence: TGTGCCAGTAGTCCGCAGAGGGGGTTTGATGAGCAGTTCTTC. Encoded protein: CASSPQRGFDEQFF.

The chain has TRBV21-1 and TRBJ1-5; the D segment call TRBD1 is taken from the table without a DNA check. TRBV21-1 is a known pseudogene. CDR3 length: 17 residues. The CDR3: CASSLPRSRHSNQPQHF. The DNA for the CDR3 is TGTGCCAGCAGCCTACCCCGGTCCAGACATAGCAATCAGCCCCAGCATTTT.

This rearrangement joins TRBV7-2 to TRBJ2-7; TRBD2 is a possible D gene (6 bases). The CDR3 length is 15 residues. The ends were cut back, 5 bases at V and 3 bases at J, with 17 bases in the middle. Germline V gene data show CDR1 as SGHTA and CDR2 as FQGNSA. The CDR3 nucleotides read TGTGCCAGCAGCCCAGCCGGTGCGGGATTCTACGAGCAGTACTTC. Its translation is CASSPAGAGFYEQYF.

V and J are TRBV7-2 and TRBJ1-1; D ambiguous. V was cut by 5 bases and J by 0 bases, with 7 bases left in between. CDR1 and CDR2 (germline): SGHTA, FQGNSA. This CDR3 spans 13 amino acids. CDR3 coding DNA: TGTGCCAGCAGCGCCCAGATGAACACTGAAGCTTTCTTT. This encodes CASSAQMNTEAFF.

This clone was seen only once. The V gene is TRBV6-5, the J gene TRBJ1-1, with TRBD1 matching over 7 bases. Losses at the gene ends were 6 bases for V and 2 bases for J; bases not matched to a gene: 6. The CDR3 loop spans 14 amino acids. Germline V lookup: CDR1 MNHEY, CDR2 SVGAGI. In DNA, the CDR3 is TGTGCCAGCAGAGGACAGGCCCTAAACACTGAAGCTTTCTTT. Its translation: CASRGQALNTEAFF.

V and J are TRBV4-1 and TRBJ1-2, with D maybe TRBD1 (5 bases). The CDR3 spans 15 residues. Germline V gene data show CDR1 as MGHRA and CDR2 as YSYEKL. The V and J ends lost 0 bases and 4 bases respectively, with 12 bases between them. The CDR3 reads CASSQEIQGTYGYTF. CDR3 DNA sequence: TGCGCCAGCAGCCAAGAGATCCAGGGAACCTATGGCTACACCTTC.

This clone appeared once. This chain uses TRBV19 with TRBJ2-3; D is ambiguous. Germline assignment: CDR1 LNHDA and CDR2 SQIVND (reference sequence). V lost 0 bases and J lost 6, with 10 bases in between. This CDR3 is built from 14 residues. Here the CDR3 DNA reads TGTGCCAGTAGTATAGACACCCTTGGGGATACGCAGTATTTT. As protein: CASSIDTLGDTQYF.

The chain uses TRBV29-1 and TRBJ2-7; D gene ambiguous. CDR1 and CDR2 from the germline V gene are SQVTM and ANQGSEA. The CDR3 spans 12 residues. Trimming left V 7 bases short and J 3 bases short, with 13 bases between. CDR3 nucleotide sequence: TGCAGCGCCAACGCAGAAGACTACGAGCAGTACTTC. Residues: CSANAEDYEQYF.

This clone appeared a single time. The chain has TRBV28 and TRBJ1-5; no firm D call. V lost 3 bases to trimming and J lost 2 bases, with 8 bases between them. The CDR3 runs 14 residues. CDR1 is MDHEN, CDR2 SYDVKM, per germline. CDR3 bases: TGTGCCAGCAGTTTTATCGGGGGCAATCAGCCCCAGCATTTT. It translates to CASSFIGGNQPQHF.

Note on this clone: Different DNA sequences within this sample yield the same CDR3. This chain connects TRBV10-1 to TRBJ1-4; the D gene is possibly TRBD1 (5 bases). This CDR3 has 14 residues. In germline, CDR1 is WNHNN, CDR2 SYGVQD (reference sequence). V was pared by 4 bases and J by 0 bases, with 6 bases between. CDR3 bases: TGCGCCAGCAGTGCAGGGACAACTAATGAAAAACTGTTTTTT. Residues: CASSAGTTNEKLFF.

The rearrangement links TRBV10-2 to TRBJ2-3; 8 nucleotides align to TRBD2. Germline trimming cut 4 bases from V and 6 bases from J; bases unmatched to any gene: 3. Germline V gives CDR1 WSHSY, CDR2 SAAADI. The CDR3 totals 13 residues. CDR3 coding DNA: TGCGCCAGCAGTGCGGGAGGGCGTGATACGCAGTATTTT. It specifies CASSAGGRDTQYF.

The V and J genes are TRBV5-1 and TRBJ2-7; D unresolved. Germline CDR1 and CDR2: SGHRS and YFSETQ. Between the trimmed V and J ends, which lost 0 bases and 7 bases, there was a span of 17 bases. The CDR3 length is 15 residues. The CDR3: CASSLVSLSSGEQYF. The CDR3 DNA reads TGCGCCAGCAGCTTGGTGTCCCTTTCCTCCGGGGAGCAGTACTTC.

The rearrangement joins TRBV7-8 to TRBJ1-1; 8 nucleotides align to TRBD1. CDR1 and CDR2 (germline): SGHVS, FQNEAQ. The CDR3 loop spans 13 amino acids. Losses at the gene ends were 5 bases for V and 4 bases for J; bases not matched to a gene: 3. The CDR3 loop is CASSQDRVTEAFF. CDR3 nucleotide sequence: TGTGCCAGCAGCCAGGACAGGGTCACTGAAGCTTTCTTT.

The chain has TRBV18 and TRBJ1-4, with 10 bases lining up with TRBD1. The CDR3 runs to 16 residues. The germline V gene encodes CDR1 KGHSH and CDR2 LQKENI. The V and J ends lost 3 bases and 1 base, in that order; junction bases with no gene match: 2. CDR3: CASSPGQGRTNEKLFF. In DNA, the CDR3 is TGTGCCAGCTCACCGGGACAGGGGAGAACTAATGAAAAACTGTTTTTT.

A note on this clone: This CDR3 is also generated by other DNA sequences in the sample. The chain couples TRBV18 to TRBJ2-5; D may match TRBD1 or TRBD2 (5 bases each). CDR3 length: 13 amino acids. The germline V gene encodes CDR1 KGHSH and CDR2 LQKENI. Between the trimmed V and J ends, which lost 2 bases and 5 bases, there was a span of 9 bases. CDR3 sequence (DNA): TGTGCCAGCTCACCATCGGGACGGGAGACCCAGTACTTC. Translated: CASSPSGRETQYF.

The chain links TRBV2 to TRBJ1-5, with D possibly TRBD1 on 6 matching bases. The CDR3 runs to 13 residues. V was shortened by 5 bases and J by 9 bases, with 14 bases between the two germline ends. The germline V gene has CDR1 SNHLY and CDR2 FYNNEI. Written as DNA, the CDR3 is TGTGCCAGCAGTCCACAGGGACCACGGCCCCAGCATTTT. Protein product: CASSPQGPRPQHF.

V gene TRBV5-8 combines with J gene TRBJ1-2; TRBD1 matches 7 bases. V lost 4 bases and J lost 4; bases outside the gene matches: 4. Germline V lookup: CDR1 SGHTS, CDR2 YDEGEE. The CDR3 extends over 13 amino acids. The CDR3 here is CASSKRQGYGYTF. CDR3 bases: TGTGCCAGCAGCAAACGACAGGGCTATGGCTACACCTTC.

The gene calls are TRBV27 and TRBJ2-7; D possibly corresponds to TRBD1 (6 bases). Deletions cut 4 bases from V and 2 bases from J, with 12 bases between. This CDR3 spans 14 amino acids. CDR1 and CDR2 (germline): MNHEY, SMNVEV (reference sequence). The DNA for the CDR3 is TGTGCCAGCAGTTCCACAGGGTTGGCCTACGAGCAGTACTTC. Its protein is CASSSTGLAYEQYF.

The V call is TRBV2, the J call TRBJ2-1, with D hard to call. The germline V gene has CDR1 SNHLY and CDR2 FYNNEI. The CDR3 has 17 amino acids. The ends were cut back, 5 bases at V and 7 bases at J, with 24 bases in the middle. CDR3 DNA: TGTGCCAGCAGTCCTTTTCACCCTGGCTCGGTGATGAATGAGCAGTTCTTC. It translates to CASSPFHPGSVMNEQFF.

The chain combines TRBV19 with TRBJ2-1; the D gene is possibly TRBD2 (5 bases). The CDR3 length is 13 residues. Germline V gives CDR1 LNHDA, CDR2 SQIVND (reference sequence). Between the trimmed V and J ends, which lost 4 bases and 5 bases, there was a span of 9 bases. DNA for the CDR3: TGTGCCAGTAGTACGCTGACTAACAATGAGCAGTTCTTC. Amino acid sequence: CASSTLTNNEQFF.

This clone appeared a single time. The chain joins TRBV28 to TRBJ1-5; no clear D gene. Trimming left V 6 bases short and J 0 bases short, with 12 bases between. This CDR3 has 15 amino acids. Per the germline V gene, CDR1 is MDHEN and CDR2 is SYDVKM. The chain's CDR3 is CASRVRAVSNQPQHF. The CDR3 DNA reads TGTGCCAGCAGGGTAAGGGCAGTTAGCAATCAGCCCCAGCATTTT. Looking up the rest from reference TRBV28 and TRBJ1-5 gives the full variable domain: DVKVTQSSRYLVKRTGEKVFLECVQDMDHENMFWYRQDPGLGLRLIYFSYDVKMKEKGDIPEGYSVSREKKERFSLILESASTNQTSMYLCASRVRAVSNQPQHFGDGTRLSIL.

The rearrangement uses TRBV5-4 and TRBJ1-2, with D uncertain. The germline V and J ends were trimmed by 1 base and 4 bases, with 14 bases remaining between them. There are 15 residues in the CDR3. Germline V gene lookup returns CDR1 SGHNT and CDR2 YYREEE (reference sequence). DNA of the CDR3: TGTGCCAGCAGCTTGAGAGGCAGCCGACCCTATGGCTACACCTTC. It codes for CASSLRGSRPYGYTF.

Comment on this clone: This sample also contains other DNA sequences that code for the same CDR3. The chain links TRBV5-4 to TRBJ2-3; 8 nucleotides agree with TRBD2. CDR3 length: 15 amino acids. Germline V CDR1 and CDR2: SGHNT, YYREEE (reference sequence). Trimming at V came to 4 bases and at J to 3 bases, leaving 7 bases not matched to a gene. The CDR3 reads CASSPGTSGTDTQYF. CDR3 nucleotide sequence: TGTGCCAGCAGCCCTGGGACTAGTGGAACAGATACGCAGTATTTT. Full variable domain (missing parts from reference TRBV5-4 and TRBJ2-3): ETGVTQSPTHLIKTRGQQVTLRCSSQSGHNTVSWYQQALGQGPQFIFQYYREEENGRGNFPPRFSGLQFPNYSSELNVNALELDDSALYLCASSPGTSGTDTQYFGPGTRLTVL.

V and J are TRBV11-3 and TRBJ1-1; TRBD1 might be the D (5 bases). Germline CDR1 SGHNT, CDR2 YENEEA. Trimming cost V 4 bases and J 2 bases, with 11 bases left between them. The CDR3 covers 14 residues. The CDR3 DNA sequence: TGTGCCAGCAGCTCGGGACGTTCTAACACTGAAGCTTTCTTT. Protein sequence: CASSSGRSNTEAFF.

This clone has only one observation. The rearrangement links TRBV5-6 to TRBJ2-3; 8 bases line up with TRBD2. Germline lookup yields CDR1 SGHDT and CDR2 YYEEEE. Trimming removed 0 bases from V and 2 bases from J; junction bases left unmatched: 2. The CDR3 is made up of 15 amino acids. CDR3 DNA: TGTGCCAGCAGCTTGGCGGGAGGGGCCACAGATACGCAGTATTTT. Translated, it gives CASSLAGGATDTQYF. Based on the CDR3 plus reference TRBV5-6 and TRBJ2-3, the full variable domain is DAGVTQSPTHLIKTRGQQVTLRCSPKSGHDTVSWYQQALGQGPQFIFQYYEEEERQRGNFPDRFSGHQFPNYSSELNVNALLLGDSALYLCASSLAGGATDTQYFGPGTRLTVL.

The chain is built from TRBV5-1 and TRBJ1-1; TRBD1 might be the D (6 bases). V dropped 0 bases and J dropped 2 bases, with 14 bases sitting between them. CDR3 size: 16 residues. Germline loops: CDR1 SGHRS, CDR2 YFSETQ. The CDR3 region has the DNA TGCGCCAGCAGCTTGGAGGGACACCAGGGCAACACTGAAGCTTTCTTT. It encodes CASSLEGHQGNTEAFF.